This T cell receptor (beta chain) is from a study of monozygotic twins with cystic fibrosis. The wider study: Approximately 3 micrograms of fragmented DNA underwent about 15 PCR cycles for library preparation.

Study conclusions and caveats: Co-twins had the most similar V usage for 13 of 16 pairs, J for 8. The repertoire was suggested to be naive-dominated, clonality median about 0.01. Nucleotide-identical clonotype sharing was significantly higher within monozygotic CF twin pairs than between unrelated CF individuals.

For this clone: Antigen: not known.

Method: immunoSEQ multiplex PCR; TCRdb's copy keeps in-frame clones and lacks some. The sample comprises over 20,000 clones, 95% to 98% of which are singletons, and less than 0.15% rests with the top ten. The CDR3 consists of 15 residues. The germline gives CDR1 GTSNPN, CDR2 SVGIG (reference sequence). V shed 2 bases, J shed 3 bases, and the junction held 9 bases outside the gene matches. This chain connects TRBV30 to TRBJ2-7; 8 nucleotides match TRBD1. The origin of this receptor is a girl between 10 and 17 years old with cystic fibrosis. The sequenced material came from blood. The DNA for the CDR3 is TGTGCCTGGAGTCCCGGGACAGGCCGCTTCTACGAGCAGTACTTC. Translated, it gives CAWSPGTGRFYEQYF.